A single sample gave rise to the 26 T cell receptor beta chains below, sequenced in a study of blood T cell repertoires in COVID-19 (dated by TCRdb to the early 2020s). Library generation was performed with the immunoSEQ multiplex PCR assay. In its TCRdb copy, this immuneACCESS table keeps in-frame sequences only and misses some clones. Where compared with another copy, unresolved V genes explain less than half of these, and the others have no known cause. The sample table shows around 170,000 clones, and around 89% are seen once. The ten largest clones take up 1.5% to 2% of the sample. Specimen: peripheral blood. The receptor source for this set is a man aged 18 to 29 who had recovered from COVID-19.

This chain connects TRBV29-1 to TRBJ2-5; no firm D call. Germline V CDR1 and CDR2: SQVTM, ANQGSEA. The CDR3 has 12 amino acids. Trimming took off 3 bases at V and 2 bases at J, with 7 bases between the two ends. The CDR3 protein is CSVDLSQETQYF. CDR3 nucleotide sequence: TGCAGCGTTGACCTGTCGCAAGAGACCCAGTACTTC.

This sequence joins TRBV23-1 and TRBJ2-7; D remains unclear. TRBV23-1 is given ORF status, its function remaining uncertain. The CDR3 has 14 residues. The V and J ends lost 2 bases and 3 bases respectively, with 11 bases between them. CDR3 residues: CASSQPPSYYEQYF. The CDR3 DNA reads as TGCGCCAGCAGTCAACCTCCTTCCTACTACGAGCAGTACTTC.

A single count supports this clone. CDR3 sequence (DNA): TGTGCCAGCAGCCTCACGGGACAGGGGAGCGAGACCCAGTACTTC. It yields the protein CASSLTGQGSETQYF. V usage is TRBV28 and J usage is TRBJ2-5; 10 bases are shared with TRBD1. Trimming took 6 bases from V and 5 from J; bases not matched to a gene: 9. Germline V gene sequence: CDR1 MDHEN, CDR2 SYDVKM. This CDR3 contains 15 residues.

CDR3 coding DNA: TGTGCCAGCAATATAGACAGGGATAGCAATCAGCCCCAGCATTTT. Translation gives CASNIDRDSNQPQHF. The chain couples TRBV6-5 to TRBJ1-5, with 7 positions matching TRBD1. The CDR3 is 15 residues long. Germline V gives CDR1 MNHEY, CDR2 SVGAGI. J lost 0 bases, V lost 7 bases, and 6 bases had no gene match.

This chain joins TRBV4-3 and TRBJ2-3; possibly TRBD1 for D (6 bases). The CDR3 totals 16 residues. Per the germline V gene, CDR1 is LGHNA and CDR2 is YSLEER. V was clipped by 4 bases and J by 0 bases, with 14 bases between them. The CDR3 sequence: CASSLTRGWSTDTQYF. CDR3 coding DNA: TGCGCCAGCAGCCTTACCAGGGGTTGGAGCACAGATACGCAGTATTTT.

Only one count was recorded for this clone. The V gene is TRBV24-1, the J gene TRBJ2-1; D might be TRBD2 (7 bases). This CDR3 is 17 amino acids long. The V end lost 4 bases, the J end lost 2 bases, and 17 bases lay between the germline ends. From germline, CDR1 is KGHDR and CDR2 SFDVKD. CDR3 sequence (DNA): TGTGCCACCAGTGACACCCCCGGGGGGCTAACCTACAATGAGCAGTTCTTC. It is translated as CATSDTPGGLTYNEQFF.

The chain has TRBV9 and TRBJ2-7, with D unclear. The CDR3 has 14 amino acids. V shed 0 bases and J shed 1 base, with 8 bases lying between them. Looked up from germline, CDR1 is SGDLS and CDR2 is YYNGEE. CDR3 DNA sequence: TGTGCCAGCAGCGTAGGGGCAGGATCCTACGAGCAGTACTTC. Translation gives CASSVGAGSYEQYF. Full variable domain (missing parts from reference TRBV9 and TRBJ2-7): DSGVTQTPKHLITATGQRVTLRCSPRSGDLSVYWYQQSLDQGLQFLIQYYNGEERAKGNILERFSAQQFPDLHSELNLSSLELGDSALYFCASSVGAGSYEQYFGPGTRLTVT.

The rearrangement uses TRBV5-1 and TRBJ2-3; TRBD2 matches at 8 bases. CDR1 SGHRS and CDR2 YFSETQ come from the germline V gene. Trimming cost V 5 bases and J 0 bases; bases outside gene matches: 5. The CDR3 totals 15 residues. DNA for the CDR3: TGCGCCAGCAGACCAAGCGGGGGTAGCACAGATACGCAGTATTTT. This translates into CASRPSGGSTDTQYF.

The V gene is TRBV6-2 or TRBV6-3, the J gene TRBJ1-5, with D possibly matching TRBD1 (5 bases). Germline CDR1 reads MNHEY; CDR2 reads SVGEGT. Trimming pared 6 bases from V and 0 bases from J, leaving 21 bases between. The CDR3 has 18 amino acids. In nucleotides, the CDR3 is TGTGCCAGCAGCTGGGACCGAAACGCGGGAAATAGCAATCAGCCCCAGCATTTT. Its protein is CASSWDRNAGNSNQPQHF.

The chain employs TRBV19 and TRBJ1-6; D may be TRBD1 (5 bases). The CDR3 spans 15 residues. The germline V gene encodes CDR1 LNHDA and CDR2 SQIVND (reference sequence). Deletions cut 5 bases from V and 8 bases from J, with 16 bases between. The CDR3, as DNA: TGTGCCAGTAGTGCCAGGAGGGGTTTTGATTCACCCCTCCACTTT. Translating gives CASSARRGFDSPLHF.

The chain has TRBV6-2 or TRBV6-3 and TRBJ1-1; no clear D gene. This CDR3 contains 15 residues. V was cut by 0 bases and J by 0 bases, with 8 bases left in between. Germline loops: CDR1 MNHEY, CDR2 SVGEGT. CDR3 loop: CASSYSVGLNTEAFF. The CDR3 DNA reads TGTGCCAGCAGTTACTCAGTGGGCTTGAACACTGAAGCTTTCTTT.

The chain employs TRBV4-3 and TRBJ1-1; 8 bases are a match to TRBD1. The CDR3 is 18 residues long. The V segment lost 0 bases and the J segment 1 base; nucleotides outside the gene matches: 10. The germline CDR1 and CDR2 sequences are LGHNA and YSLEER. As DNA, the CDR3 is TGCGCCAGCAGCCAAGATTGGCTCGACACAGGGGGGAACACTGAAGCTTTCTTT. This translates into CASSQDWLDTGGNTEAFF.

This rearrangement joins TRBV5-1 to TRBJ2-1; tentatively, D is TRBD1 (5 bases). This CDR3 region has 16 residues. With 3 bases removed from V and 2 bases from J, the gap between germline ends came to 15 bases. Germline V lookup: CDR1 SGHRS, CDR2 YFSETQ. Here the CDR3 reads CASSSGQGNAYNEQFF. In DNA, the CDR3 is TGCGCCAGCAGCTCCGGTCAGGGAAACGCCTACAATGAGCAGTTCTTC.

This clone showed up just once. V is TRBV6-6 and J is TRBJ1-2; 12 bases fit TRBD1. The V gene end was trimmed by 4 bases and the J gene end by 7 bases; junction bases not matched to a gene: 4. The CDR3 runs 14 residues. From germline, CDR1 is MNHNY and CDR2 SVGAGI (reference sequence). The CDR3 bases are TGTGCCAGCAGTTCGGGACAGGGGGCTCTTGGCTACACCTTC. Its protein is CASSSGQGALGYTF.

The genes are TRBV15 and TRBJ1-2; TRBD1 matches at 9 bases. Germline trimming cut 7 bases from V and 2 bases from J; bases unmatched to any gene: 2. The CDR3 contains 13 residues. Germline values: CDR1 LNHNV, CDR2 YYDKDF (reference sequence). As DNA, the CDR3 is TGTGCCACCAAGGGACAGGGAAACTATGGCTACACCTTC. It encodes CATKGQGNYGYTF.

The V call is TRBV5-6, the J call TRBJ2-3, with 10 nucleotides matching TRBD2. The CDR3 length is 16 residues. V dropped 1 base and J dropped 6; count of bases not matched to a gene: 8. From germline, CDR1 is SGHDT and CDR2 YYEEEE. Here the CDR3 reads CASSLSIAGGTDTQYF. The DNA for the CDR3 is TGTGCCAGCAGCTTGTCTATAGCGGGAGGAACGGATACGCAGTATTTT.

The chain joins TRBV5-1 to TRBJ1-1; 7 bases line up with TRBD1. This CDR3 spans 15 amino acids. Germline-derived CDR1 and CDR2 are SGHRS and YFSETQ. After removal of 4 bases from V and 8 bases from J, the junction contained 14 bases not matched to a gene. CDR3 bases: TGCGCCAGCAGCCCCCAGACAGGGATAACGGCGGAAGCTTTCTTT. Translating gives CASSPQTGITAEAFF.

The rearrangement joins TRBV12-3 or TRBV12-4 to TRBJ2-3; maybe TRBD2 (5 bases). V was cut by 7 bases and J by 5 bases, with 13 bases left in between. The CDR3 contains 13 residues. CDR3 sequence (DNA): TGTGCCAGCACTGGCAACCGGGGAGATACGCAGTATTTT. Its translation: CASTGNRGDTQYF.

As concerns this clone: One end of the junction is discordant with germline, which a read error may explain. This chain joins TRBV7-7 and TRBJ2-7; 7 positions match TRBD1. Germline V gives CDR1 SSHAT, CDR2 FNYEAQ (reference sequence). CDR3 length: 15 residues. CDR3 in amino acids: CASSLDGGAGGEQYF. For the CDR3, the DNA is TGTGCTAGCAGCTTAGATGGTGGGGCAGGGGGCGAGCAGTACTTC.

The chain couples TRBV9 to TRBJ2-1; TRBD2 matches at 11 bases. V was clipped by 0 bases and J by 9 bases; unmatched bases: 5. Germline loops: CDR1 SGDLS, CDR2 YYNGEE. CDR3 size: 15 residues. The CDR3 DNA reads TGTGCCAGCAGCGTAGATCGGCTAGCGGGAGGTGAGCAGTTCTTC. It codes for CASSVDRLAGGEQFF. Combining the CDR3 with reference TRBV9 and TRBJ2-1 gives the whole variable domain DSGVTQTPKHLITATGQRVTLRCSPRSGDLSVYWYQQSLDQGLQFLIQYYNGEERAKGNILERFSAQQFPDLHSELNLSSLELGDSALYFCASSVDRLAGGEQFFGPGTRLTVL.

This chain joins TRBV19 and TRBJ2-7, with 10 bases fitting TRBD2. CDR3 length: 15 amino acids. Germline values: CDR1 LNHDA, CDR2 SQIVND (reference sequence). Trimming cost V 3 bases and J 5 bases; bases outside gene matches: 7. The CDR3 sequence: CASSMGLAGANEQYF. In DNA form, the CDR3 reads TGTGCCAGTAGTATGGGCCTAGCGGGAGCCAACGAGCAGTACTTC.

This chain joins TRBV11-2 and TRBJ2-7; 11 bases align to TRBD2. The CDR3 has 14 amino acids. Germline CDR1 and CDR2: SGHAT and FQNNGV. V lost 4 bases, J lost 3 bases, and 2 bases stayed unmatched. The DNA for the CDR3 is TGTGCCAGCAGCTCCGGGACTAGCGGCTACGAGCAGTACTTC. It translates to CASSSGTSGYEQYF.

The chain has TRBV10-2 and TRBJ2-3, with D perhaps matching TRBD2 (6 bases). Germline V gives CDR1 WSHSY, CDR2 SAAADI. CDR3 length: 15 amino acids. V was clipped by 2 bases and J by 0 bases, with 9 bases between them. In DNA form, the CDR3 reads TGCGCCAGCAGTGAGGTAGCGGCTAGCACAGATACGCAGTATTTT. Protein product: CASSEVAASTDTQYF.

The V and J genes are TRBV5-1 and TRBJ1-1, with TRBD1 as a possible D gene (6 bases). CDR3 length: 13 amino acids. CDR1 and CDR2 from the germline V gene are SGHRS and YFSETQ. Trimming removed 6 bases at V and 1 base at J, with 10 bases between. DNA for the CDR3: TGCGCCAGCAAGCTACAGGGGAACACTGAAGCTTTCTTT. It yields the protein CASKLQGNTEAFF.

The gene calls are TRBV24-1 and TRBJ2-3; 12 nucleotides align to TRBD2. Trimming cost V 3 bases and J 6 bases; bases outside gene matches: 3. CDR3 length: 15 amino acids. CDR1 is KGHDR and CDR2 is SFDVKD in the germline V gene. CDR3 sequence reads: CATSDPGTSGDTQYF. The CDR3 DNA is TGTGCCACCAGTGATCCGGGGACTAGCGGGGATACGCAGTATTTT.

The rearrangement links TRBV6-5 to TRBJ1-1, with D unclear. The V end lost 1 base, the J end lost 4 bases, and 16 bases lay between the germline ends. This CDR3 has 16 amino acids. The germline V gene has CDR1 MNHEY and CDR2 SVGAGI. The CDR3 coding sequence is TGTGCCAGCAGTTACTGGGCTGTAAGGGAGGGCACTGAAGCTTTCTTT. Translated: CASSYWAVREGTEAFF.